Shown below are 29 T cell receptor beta chains from a single sample sequenced in a study of shared clonotypes between healthy human individuals. Clones were sequenced by immunoSEQ multiplex PCR, and TCRdb holds only the in-frame ones, with some missing. The sample shows over a million clones, 96% of them seen only once. Sequencing was performed on naive CD4+ T cells sorted from blood. Subset here: CD45RA+ positively selected. Source of these receptors: a man under 40 in good health.

The V and J genes are TRBV5-5 and TRBJ2-7; 8 bases match TRBD1. Looked up from germline, CDR1 is SGHKS and CDR2 is YYEKEE (reference sequence). The CDR3 has 16 amino acids. The V and J ends lost 4 bases and 5 bases, in that order; junction bases with no gene match: 14. The CDR3 DNA follows: TGTGCCAGCAGCCCCCGGGGGACAGGTCTTCGCGACGAGCAGTACTTC. Translation gives CASSPRGTGLRDEQYF. The whole variable domain, filled in from reference TRBV5-5 and TRBJ2-7, reads DAGVTQSPTHLIKTRGQQVTLRCSPISGHKSVSWYQQVLGQGPQFIFQYYEKEERGRGNFPDRFSARQFPNYSSELNVNALLLGDSALYLCASSPRGTGLRDEQYFGPGTRLTVT.

In this sample, this clone turned up a few times. The J gene is TRBJ2-7, the V gene TRBV28, with TRBD1 matching 8 bases. There are 14 residues in the CDR3. The V segment lost 5 bases and the J segment 6 bases; nucleotides outside the gene matches: 9. Germline V gives CDR1 MDHEN, CDR2 SYDVKM. The DNA for the CDR3 is TGTGCCAGCAGTCTTACAGGGGGACGGTTCGAGCAGTACTTC. This translates into CASSLTGGRFEQYF.

The V call is TRBV10-3, the J call TRBJ2-1; 9 bases fit TRBD1. J lost 4 bases, V lost 6 bases, and 4 bases had no gene match. The germline gives CDR1 ENHRY, CDR2 SYGVKD. The CDR3 contains 14 residues. The CDR3: CAISPDRGYNEQFF. The CDR3 DNA reads TGTGCCATCAGCCCGGACAGGGGATACAATGAGCAGTTCTTC.

V usage is TRBV7-8 and J usage is TRBJ2-5; possible D gene TRBD1, 6 bases. V was trimmed by 2 bases and J by 1 base, leaving 11 bases between them. This CDR3 is 15 amino acids long. CDR1 is SGHVS, CDR2 FQNEAQ, per germline. The CDR3 nucleotides read TGTGCCAGCAGCTTAACAGGGAAACCCCAAGAGACCCAGTACTTC. This codes for CASSLTGKPQETQYF.

This clone came up once. This rearrangement joins TRBV5-4 to TRBJ1-1; 9 positions agree with TRBD1. Trimming cost V 4 bases and J 5 bases; bases outside gene matches: 15. The length of the CDR3 is 17 residues. The germline V gene encodes CDR1 SGHNT and CDR2 YYREEE (reference sequence). CDR3 loop: CASSNGANRGRRTEAFF. The CDR3 DNA is TGTGCCAGCAGCAACGGGGCGAACAGGGGGCGCCGAACTGAAGCTTTCTTT.

This chain's CDR3 is CASSSISGPGELFF. Written as DNA, the CDR3 is TGTGCCAGCAGCTCGATATCTGGGCCCGGGGAGCTGTTTTTT. V and J are TRBV11-3 and TRBJ2-2; no clear D. Germline V lookup: CDR1 SGHNT, CDR2 YENEEA. CDR3 length: 14 residues. Trimming stripped 4 bases from V and 6 bases from J, with 12 bases between.

This CDR3 is CASSVSQGQGEKLFF. The CDR3 DNA reads TGTGCCAGCAGTGTTTCACAGGGGCAGGGTGAAAAACTGTTTTTT. The V and J genes are TRBV6-1 and TRBJ1-4; 7 bases are a match to TRBD1. CDR3 length: 15 amino acids. J gave up 7 bases and V 4 bases, and 9 bases lay outside the gene matches. Germline V gene data show CDR1 as MNHNS and CDR2 as SASEGT.

The CDR3 DNA sequence: TGCGCCAGCAGCGAGGGATCTACTGAGCAGTTCTTC. Its protein product is CASSEGSTEQFF. The chain links TRBV5-1 to TRBJ2-1, with a tentative D call TRBD2 (5 bases). Germline values: CDR1 SGHRS, CDR2 YFSETQ. Trimming removed 4 bases from V and 9 bases from J, with 11 bases in between. The CDR3 spans 12 residues.

The chain joins TRBV2 to TRBJ1-5; 12 bases match TRBD1. J was trimmed by 2 bases and V by 6 bases; bases with no gene match: 8. The CDR3 is 17 residues long. In germline, CDR1 is SNHLY, CDR2 FYNNEI. DNA of the CDR3: TGTGCCAGCAGCCGGGGACAGGGGGCGGGTGGCAATCAGCCCCAGCATTTT. It yields the protein CASSRGQGAGGNQPQHF.

The rearrangement links TRBV7-9 to TRBJ2-2; 9 bases align to TRBD1. V trimming: 5 bases; J trimming: 6 bases; junction bases outside the gene matches: 13. This CDR3 has 17 residues. Germline V lookup: CDR1 SEHNR, CDR2 FQNEAQ (reference sequence). CDR3 sequence (DNA): TGTGCCAGCAGCACGGACAGGGGCGCGAATCGGGCCGGGGAGCTGTTTTTT. Residues: CASSTDRGANRAGELFF.

This sequence joins TRBV5-4 and TRBJ1-1; perhaps TRBD1 as D (5 bases). CDR3 length equals 14 residues. The germline CDR1 and CDR2 sequences are SGHNT and YYREEE (reference sequence). Between the trimmed V and J ends, which lost 2 bases and 1 base, there was a span of 9 bases. CDR3 sequence: CASSLGASNTEAFF. The CDR3 region has the DNA TGTGCCAGCAGCTTAGGGGCGTCGAACACTGAAGCTTTCTTT. Together with reference TRBV5-4 and TRBJ1-1, the CDR3 gives the full variable domain: ETGVTQSPTHLIKTRGQQVTLRCSSQSGHNTVSWYQQALGQGPQFIFQYYREEENGRGNFPPRFSGLQFPNYSSELNVNALELDDSALYLCASSLGASNTEAFFGQGTRLTVV.

As for this clone: Additional DNA sequences in this sample encode the identical CDR3. The chain couples TRBV9 to TRBJ1-4, with 9 bases aligning to TRBD1. The CDR3 length is 15 residues. Germline assignment: CDR1 SGDLS and CDR2 YYNGEE. The ends lost 0 bases at V and 8 bases at J; junction bases unmatched: 5. The chain's CDR3 is CASSVGGQGDEKLFF. Written as DNA, the CDR3 is TGTGCCAGCAGCGTAGGGGGACAGGGAGACGAAAAACTGTTTTTT.

Only a few counts were recorded for this clone. The V call is TRBV11-2, the J call TRBJ1-3; D is unclear. The CDR3 totals 16 residues. V was clipped by 2 bases and J by 0 bases, with 11 bases between them. Germline loops: CDR1 SGHAT, CDR2 FQNNGV. The chain's CDR3 is CASSLLVGTSGNTIYF. In nucleotides, the CDR3 is TGTGCCAGCAGCTTACTTGTTGGTACCTCTGGAAACACCATATATTTT.

The V and J genes are TRBV6-1 and TRBJ2-3, with a tentative D call TRBD2 (6 bases). Germline V gene data show CDR1 as MNHNS and CDR2 as SASEGT. The CDR3 length is 16 residues. With 2 bases removed from V and 2 bases from J, the gap between germline ends came to 14 bases. The CDR3 bases are TGTGCCAGCAGTGAATCGGCGGGATCGGCCACAGATACGCAGTATTTT. Protein sequence: CASSESAGSATDTQYF.

This clone has only one observation. The chain combines TRBV11-3 with TRBJ2-7, with 10 bases identical to TRBD2. V shed 2 bases and J 1 base; nucleotides not matched to a gene: 8. CDR3 length equals 17 residues. Germline CDR1 SGHNT, CDR2 YENEEA. CDR3 in amino acids: CASSLFQAGGPSYEQYF. For the CDR3, the DNA is TGTGCCAGCAGCTTATTTCAAGCGGGAGGGCCATCCTACGAGCAGTACTTC. The whole variable domain, remainder taken from reference TRBV11-3 and TRBJ2-7, is EAGVVQSPRYKIIEKKQPVAFWCNPISGHNTLYWYLQNLGQGPELLIRYENEEAVDDSQLPKDRFSAERLKGVDSTLKIQPAELGDSAVYLCASSLFQAGGPSYEQYFGPGTRLTVT.

V is TRBV7-9 and J is TRBJ2-3; D is uncertain. Germline V gives CDR1 SEHNR, CDR2 FQNEAQ (reference sequence). Trimming removed 1 base from V and 0 bases from J, with 11 bases in between. The CDR3 runs to 16 residues. The CDR3 is CASSLGDIPSTDTQYF. The CDR3 DNA reads TGTGCCAGCAGCTTAGGCGACATTCCTAGCACAGATACGCAGTATTTT.

About this clone: In the same sample, other DNA sequences code for this CDR3. The rearrangement joins TRBV19 to TRBJ2-3; D is undetermined. V gave up 3 bases and J gave up 1 base, with 5 bases separating them. The germline V gene encodes CDR1 LNHDA and CDR2 SQIVND (reference sequence). This CDR3 spans 13 amino acids. CDR3 amino acids: CASSIRGTDTQYF. CDR3 sequence (DNA): TGTGCCAGTAGTATCCGCGGCACAGATACGCAGTATTTT.

This rearrangement joins TRBV10-2 to TRBJ2-4; TRBD2 might be the D (6 bases). CDR1 and CDR2 from the germline V gene are WSHSY and SAAADI. Trimming took 4 bases from V and 0 from J, leaving 13 bases between them. The CDR3 runs to 16 residues. The CDR3 spells CASSGREVLAKNIQYF. The CDR3, as DNA: TGCGCCAGCAGTGGGCGGGAAGTCCTAGCCAAAAACATTCAGTACTTC.

The chain uses TRBV5-6 and TRBJ2-3; D might be TRBD2 (5 bases). CDR3 length: 12 residues. Germline-derived CDR1 and CDR2 are SGHDT and YYEEEE. The V end was cut by 4 bases, the J end by 4 bases, with 7 bases between. The CDR3 sequence is CASSPRADTQYF. The DNA of the CDR3 is TGTGCCAGCAGCCCGAGGGCAGATACGCAGTATTTT.

The J gene is TRBJ1-4, the V gene TRBV4-3, with 8 bases identical to TRBD1. V lost 2 bases and J lost 4; bases outside the gene matches: 3. Germline loops: CDR1 LGHNA, CDR2 YSLEER. The CDR3 is made up of 15 amino acids. The CDR3 nucleotides read TGCGCCAGCAGCCAACGGACAGGGAGTAATGAAAAACTGTTTTTT. This codes for CASSQRTGSNEKLFF.

This clone turned up a few times. The chain recombines TRBV4-3 with TRBJ2-7, with 8 bases fitting TRBD1. Trimming cost V 4 bases and J 2 bases; bases outside gene matches: 4. There are 14 residues in the CDR3. Germline V gene data show CDR1 as LGHNA and CDR2 as YSLEER. This CDR3 reads CASSRGQGTYEQYF. The CDR3 region has the DNA TGCGCCAGCAGCCGCGGACAGGGAACCTACGAGCAGTACTTC.

The chain has TRBV7-2 and TRBJ2-1; 7 nucleotides match TRBD1. The CDR3 sequence is 15 residues long. Germline-derived CDR1 and CDR2 are SGHTA and FQGNSA. V shed 4 bases, J shed 6 bases, and the junction held 9 bases outside the gene matches. As DNA, the CDR3 is TGTGCCAGCAGCTCCGGACAGGTTGGGGCCAATGAGCAGTTCTTC. Amino acid sequence: CASSSGQVGANEQFF.

In regard to this clone: Other nucleotide sequences in the sample specify the same CDR3. The chain carries TRBV7-2 and TRBJ2-3; no clear D gene. V lost 1 base and J 3 bases, leaving 2 bases between the germline ends. Germline V gives CDR1 SGHTA, CDR2 FQGNSA. The CDR3 is 12 residues long. The CDR3 is CASSLGTDTQYF. As DNA, the CDR3 is TGTGCCAGCAGCTTAGGAACAGATACGCAGTATTTT. Using reference TRBV7-2 and TRBJ2-3 for the parts outside the CDR3, the full variable domain is GAGVSQSPSNKVTEKGKDVELRCDPISGHTALYWYRQSLGQGLEFLIYFQGNSAPDKSGLPSDRFSAERTGGSVSTLTIQRTQQEDSAVYLCASSLGTDTQYFGPGTRLTVL.

The chain joins TRBV7-9 to TRBJ2-7; D tentatively reads TRBD1 or TRBD2 (5 bases each). Germline V gene sequence: CDR1 SEHNR, CDR2 FQNEAQ (reference sequence). CDR3 length: 15 amino acids. V was pared by 6 bases and J by 2 bases, with 17 bases between. CDR3 protein: CASRPSGTSTYEQYF. The CDR3 DNA is TGTGCCAGCAGGCCCTCCGGGACCTCAACCTACGAGCAGTACTTC.

The chain recombines TRBV19 with TRBJ2-7, with 7 nucleotides matching TRBD1. Germline CDR1 is LNHDA and CDR2 is SQIVND (reference sequence). J was trimmed by 6 bases and V by 10 bases; bases with no gene match: 24. The CDR3 runs to 17 residues. CDR3 in amino acids: CATTDRLGLTGPLEQYF. The CDR3 DNA is TGTGCCACCACGGACAGGTTGGGGCTCACGGGACCACTCGAGCAGTACTTC.

V gene TRBV5-1 combines with J gene TRBJ2-7, with 11 bases matching TRBD1. Germline trimming cut 0 bases from V and 7 bases from J; bases unmatched to any gene: 6. The CDR3 extends over 15 amino acids. Germline lookup yields CDR1 SGHRS and CDR2 YFSETQ. Here the CDR3 DNA reads TGCGCCAGCAGCTTGGTGGGACAGGGGGTCGAGGAGCAGTACTTC. It specifies CASSLVGQGVEEQYF.

J is TRBJ2-5 and V is TRBV5-1; 15 bases map to TRBD2. Germline CDR1 and CDR2: SGHRS and YFSETQ. The CDR3 sequence is 16 residues long. Trimming cost V 6 bases and J 3 bases; bases outside gene matches: 6. CDR3 sequence reads: CASTGTSGRRKETQYF. The CDR3 nucleotides are TGCGCCAGCACCGGGACTAGCGGGAGGAGAAAAGAGACCCAGTACTTC.

The chain links TRBV30 to TRBJ2-7; D call uncertain. The ends were cut back, 0 bases at V and 2 bases at J, with 5 bases in the middle. This CDR3 contains 12 residues. Germline lookup yields CDR1 GTSNPN and CDR2 SVGIG (reference sequence). CDR3 protein: CAWSVSTYEQYF. In DNA form, the CDR3 reads TGTGCCTGGAGTGTATCGACCTACGAGCAGTACTTC.

The chain recombines TRBV9 with TRBJ2-7; D might be TRBD1 (5 bases). The ends were cut back, 0 bases at V and 3 bases at J, with 10 bases in the middle. Germline assignment: CDR1 SGDLS and CDR2 YYNGEE. The CDR3 extends over 14 amino acids. This CDR3 reads CASSVGQGIYEQYF. CDR3 in DNA: TGTGCCAGCAGCGTAGGTCAGGGAATCTACGAGCAGTACTTC.